This T cell receptor beta chain emerged from a study of CD4 T cells in relation to SARS-CoV-2 and coronaviruses. The wider study: Convalescent patients had median age 38.5 years, range 21 to 72.

For 10 days, 85,000 to 100,000 sorted CD4+ cells grew with T cell-depleted PBMCs and CEF. This CDR3 is 14 amino acids long. V gave up 1 base and J gave up 7 bases, with 10 bases separating them. Germline V gene sequence: CDR1 KGHSH, CDR2 LQKENI. Sequencing was performed with immunoSEQ multiplex PCR; in TCRdb, only in-frame clones are kept and a portion is missing. The sample has some 40,000 clones; around 82% are singletons. The table lists this clone with a few counts. Its matching antigen is unknown. This TCR was sampled from an adult with COVID-19. Sequenced: naive CD4+ T cells from PBMCs, cultured in vitro. Subset in this sample: naive CD4+ T cells isolated by negative enrichment. The genes are TRBV18 and TRBJ1-4, with TRBD1 as a possible D gene (5 bases). The CDR3 loop reads CASSPRQGPEKLFF. CDR3 nucleotide sequence: TGTGCCAGCTCACCACGGCAGGGACCTGAAAAACTGTTTTTT.